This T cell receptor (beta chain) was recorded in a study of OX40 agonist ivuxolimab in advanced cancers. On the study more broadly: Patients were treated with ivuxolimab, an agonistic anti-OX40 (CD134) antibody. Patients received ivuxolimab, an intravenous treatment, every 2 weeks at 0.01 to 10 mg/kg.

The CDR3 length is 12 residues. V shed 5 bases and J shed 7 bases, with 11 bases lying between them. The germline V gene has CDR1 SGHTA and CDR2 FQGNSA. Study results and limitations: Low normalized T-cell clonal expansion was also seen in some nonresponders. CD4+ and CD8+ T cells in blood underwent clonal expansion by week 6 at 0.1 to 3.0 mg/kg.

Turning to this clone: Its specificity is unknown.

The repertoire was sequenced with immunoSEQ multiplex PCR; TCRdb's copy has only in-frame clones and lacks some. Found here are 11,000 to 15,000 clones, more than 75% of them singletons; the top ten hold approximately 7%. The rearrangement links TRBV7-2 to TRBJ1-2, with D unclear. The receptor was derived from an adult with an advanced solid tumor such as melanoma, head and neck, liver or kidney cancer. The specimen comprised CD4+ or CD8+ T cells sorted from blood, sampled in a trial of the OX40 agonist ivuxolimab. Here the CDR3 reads CASSLNLGGYTF. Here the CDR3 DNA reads TGTGCCAGCAGCCTTAATTTGGGTGGCTACACCTTC.